Many counts were recorded for the clone carrying this T cell receptor (beta chain). What it binds is unknown. TCRdb reprocessed the PCR reads with MiXCR, giving one entry per CDR3 protein. Of 460,000 or so distinct CDR3 sequences listed, 20% to 25% are singletons. The V and J ends lost 6 bases and 0 bases, in that order; junction bases with no gene match: 5. The CDR3 is 16 residues long. Germline loops: CDR1 MDHEN, CDR2 SYDVKM. The data are from a study of molecular identifiers for immune sequencing clone quantification. Naive CD8 libraries used roughly 18,000 to 1,000,000 sorted cells and 10%, 30% or 50% RNA. Broader study findings: Identical barcode-sharing TCR molecules could lead to underestimated sizes for highly expanded clones.

The V and J genes are TRBV28 and TRBJ2-6, with 7 bases aligning to TRBD1. The sequence was obtained from a human donor in good health. Some libraries in this study had Jurkat cell RNA spiked in. Material for sequencing was naive CD8+ T cells from blood, with Jurkat cell RNA spiked in. Noted subset: FACS-sorted CD8+CD4-CCR7+CD45RA+ naive T cells. The CDR3 protein is CASSRRGISGANVLTF. The DNA for the CDR3 is TGTGCCAGCAGCCGCAGGGGGATCTCTGGGGCCAACGTCCTGACTTTC. The whole variable domain, remainder taken from reference TRBV28 and TRBJ2-6, is DVKVTQSSRYLVKRTGEKVFLECVQDMDHENMFWYRQDPGLGLRLIYFSYDVKMKEKGDIPEGYSVSREKKERFSLILESASTNQTSMYLCASSRRGISGANVLTFGAGSRLTVL.